Only a few counts were recorded for the clone carrying this TCR beta chain. Trimming took off 8 bases at V and 4 bases at J, with 9 bases between the two ends. The CDR3 contains 12 residues. Germline loops: CDR1 MNHEY, CDR2 SVGAGI. TCRdb keeps only in-frame clones here, not all; method: immunoSEQ multiplex PCR. The sample includes approximately 39,000 clones, 94% seen only once; the top ten take about 4%. The sample is drawn from a study of blood T cell repertoires in COVID-19. The sequencing sample was made of peripheral blood. This TCR was recovered from a human donor with active COVID-19. The donor label of this sample is uncertain. This sequence joins TRBV6-5 and TRBJ1-5; D is unresolved. For the CDR3, the DNA is TGTGCCAGCCGGTGGACTAATCAGCCCCAGCATTTT. Its protein is CASRWTNQPQHF.